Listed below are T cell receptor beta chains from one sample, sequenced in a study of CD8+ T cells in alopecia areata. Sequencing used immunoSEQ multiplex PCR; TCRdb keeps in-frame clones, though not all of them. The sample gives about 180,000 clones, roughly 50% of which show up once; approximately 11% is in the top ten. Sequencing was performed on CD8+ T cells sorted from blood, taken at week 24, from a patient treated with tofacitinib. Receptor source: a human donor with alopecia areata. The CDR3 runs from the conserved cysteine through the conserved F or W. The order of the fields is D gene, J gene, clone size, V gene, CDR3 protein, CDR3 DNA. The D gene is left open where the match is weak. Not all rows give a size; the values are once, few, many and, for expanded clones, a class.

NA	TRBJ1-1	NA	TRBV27	CASSLYRGMNTEAFF	TGTGCCAGCAGTTTATATCGGGGCATGAACACTGAAGCTTTCTTT
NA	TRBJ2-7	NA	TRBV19	CASSTDYEQYF	TGTGCCAGTAGTACAGACTACGAGCAGTACTTC
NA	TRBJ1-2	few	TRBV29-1	CSVEDTFGPPGPGAYGYTF	TGCAGCGTTGAAGATACTTTCGGGCCACCCGGCCCCGGGGCCTATGGCTACACCTTC
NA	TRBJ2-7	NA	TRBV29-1	CSVELVTGSSYEQYF	TGCAGCGTTGAACTAGTGACGGGCAGCTCCTACGAGCAGTACTTC
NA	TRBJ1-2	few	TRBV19	CASQRGNGYGYTF	TGTGCCAGTCAGCGGGGGAACGGCTATGGCTACACCTTC
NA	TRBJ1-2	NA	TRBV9	CASSPSTQEQSYGYTF	TGTGCCAGCAGCCCCTCAACCCAGGAACAGAGCTATGGCTACACCTTC
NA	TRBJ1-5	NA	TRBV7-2	CASSLVGREYRRQDQPQHF	TGTGCCAGCAGCTTAGTAGGCAGGGAATACCGCAGACAAGATCAGCCCCAGCATTTT
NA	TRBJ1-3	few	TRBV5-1	CASSLENVRDTIYF	TGCGCCAGCAGCTTGGAGAACGTGAGGGACACCATATATTTT
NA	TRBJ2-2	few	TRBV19	CASSNTGELFF	TGTGCCAGCTCGAACACCGGGGAGCTGTTTTTT
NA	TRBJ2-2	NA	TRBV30	CAWSPSNTGELFF	TGTGCCTGGAGTCCGTCGAACACCGGGGAGCTGTTTTTT
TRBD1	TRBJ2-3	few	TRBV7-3	CASSSGGPDTQYF	TGTGCCAGCAGCTCAGGGGGACCAGATACGCAGTATTTT
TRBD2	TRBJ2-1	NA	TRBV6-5	CAASSGNEQFF	TGTGCCGCATCTAGCGGCAATGAGCAGTTCTTC
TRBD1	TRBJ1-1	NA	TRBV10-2	CASSWTGTNTEAFF	TGCGCCAGCAGTTGGACAGGGACGAACACTGAAGCTTTCTTT
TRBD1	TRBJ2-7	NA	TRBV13	CASSFMGQGSSYEQYF	TGTGCCAGCAGCTTTATGGGACAGGGTAGCTCCTACGAGCAGTACTTC
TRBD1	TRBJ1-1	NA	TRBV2	CASRPLQGANTEAFF	TGTGCCAGCAGGCCCCTACAGGGGGCCAACACTGAAGCTTTCTTT
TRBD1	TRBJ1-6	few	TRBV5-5	CASSLDRGGSNSPLHF	TGTGCCAGCAGCTTGGACAGGGGAGGTAGTAATTCACCCCTCCACTTT
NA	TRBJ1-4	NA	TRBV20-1	CSATPHRELFF	TGCAGTGCTACACCCCACAGAGAACTGTTTTTT
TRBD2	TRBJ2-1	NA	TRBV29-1	CSVTTTSSSYNEQFF	TGCAGCGTTACAACGACTAGCAGCTCCTACAATGAGCAGTTCTTC
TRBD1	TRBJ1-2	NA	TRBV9	CASSAGQGANYGYTF	TGTGCCAGCAGCGCCGGACAGGGGGCTAACTATGGCTACACCTTC
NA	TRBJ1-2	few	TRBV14	CASSQDRRGIDGYTF	TGTGCCAGCAGCCAAGATCGGAGGGGGATCGATGGCTACACCTTC